The 16 T cell receptor beta chains given below trace back to one sample, sequenced in a study of post-analysis software for immune sequencing data. Study-wide results and caveats: Controls showed lower frequencies than patients for five TRBV segments, and TRBV5-6, TRBV5-1 and TRBV20-1 were among these.

Researchers reported that TCR beta cDNA libraries carried unique molecular identifiers. Via MiXCR, TCRdb re-called the PCR reads, giving one row per CDR3 protein. In the table there are around 770,000 distinct CDR3 sequences, 35% to 55% of which are singletons. Their antigens remain unidentified. The sample consisted of blood. The receptors originated from a girl aged 5 to 17 with multiple sclerosis.

To note about this clonotype: At one boundary the junction diverges from the germline segment, which might be a read error. V usage is TRBV20-1 and J usage is TRBJ2-7; TRBD1 or TRBD2 may be the D gene (5 bases each). This CDR3 spans 13 amino acids. Looked up from germline, CDR1 is DFQATT and CDR2 is SNEGSKA (reference sequence). The CDR3 loop reads CSARTGRAYEQYF. In nucleotides, the CDR3 is TGCAGCGCTAGGACGGGACGCGCCTACGAGCAGTACTTC.

The chain couples TRBV29-1 to TRBJ1-2; D is uncertain. The germline V gene encodes CDR1 SQVTM and CDR2 ANQGSEA. The CDR3 spans 15 residues. Trimming took 0 bases from V and 5 from J, leaving 16 bases between them. CDR3 sequence: CSVEDGSYTAYGYTF. CDR3 coding DNA: TGCAGCGTTGAAGACGGATCCTACACGGCTTATGGCTACACCTTC.

This clonotype appeared a single time. The genes are TRBV6-5 and TRBJ2-5; D is perhaps TRBD2 (6 bases). The CDR3 loop spans 13 amino acids. Looked up from germline, CDR1 is MNHEY and CDR2 is SVGAGI. Trimming shortened V by 6 bases and J by 4 bases, and 12 bases separated the two germline ends. CDR3 coding DNA: TGTGCCAGCAGAATAACAGCGGGAGAGACCCAGTACTTC. It translates to CASRITAGETQYF.

V gene TRBV12-3 or TRBV12-4 combines with J gene TRBJ2-1, with TRBD2 matching over 9 bases. This CDR3 contains 19 residues. The V gene end was trimmed by 3 bases and the J gene end by 7 bases; junction bases not matched to a gene: 19. The CDR3 bases are TGTGCCAGCAGTTTCTCGGATGCCCACCATCTAGCGGGAAAGAATGAGCAGTTCTTC. This translates into CASSFSDAHHLAGKNEQFF.

In this sample, this clonotype turned up a few times. The chain couples TRBV6-6 to TRBJ1-2; D is perhaps TRBD1 (5 bases). Germline CDR1 reads MNHNY; CDR2 reads SVGAGI (reference sequence). With 5 bases removed from V and 0 bases from J, the gap between germline ends came to 13 bases. The CDR3 spans 15 residues. CDR3 sequence (DNA): TGTGCCAGCAGTACGAGGGACCCCGCTAACTATGGCTACACCTTC. Translating gives CASSTRDPANYGYTF.

The chain is built from TRBV20-1 and TRBJ2-3, with 8 bases matching TRBD2. Germline lookup yields CDR1 DFQATT and CDR2 SNEGSKA (reference sequence). V trimming: 6 bases; J trimming: 0 bases; junction bases outside the gene matches: 8. The CDR3 spans 15 residues. The CDR3 region is CSAPSGGTSTDTQYF. CDR3 coding DNA: TGCAGTGCCCCAAGCGGGGGTACTAGCACAGATACGCAGTATTTT.

This rearrangement joins TRBV20-1 to TRBJ2-7; TRBD2 aligns across 7 bases. The V segment lost 4 bases and the J segment 3 bases; nucleotides outside the gene matches: 15. Germline-derived CDR1 and CDR2 are DFQATT and SNEGSKA (reference sequence). This CDR3 spans 16 amino acids. CDR3 protein: CSAIKLGGGSNYEQYF. CDR3 nucleotide sequence: TGCAGTGCTATAAAGTTGGGGGGAGGGAGTAACTACGAGCAGTACTTC.

This clonotype has only a few counts. The V and J genes are TRBV12-3 or TRBV12-4 and TRBJ1-2; TRBD1 is a possible D gene (5 bases). The CDR3 covers 13 residues. V was clipped by 3 bases and J by 6 bases, with 11 bases between them. The CDR3 spells CASSLTVGDGYTF. Here the CDR3 DNA reads TGTGCCAGCAGTTTGACAGTCGGTGATGGCTACACCTTC.

The V call is TRBV28, the J call TRBJ1-2; D call uncertain. CDR1 and CDR2 (germline): MDHEN, SYDVKM. The CDR3 loop spans 12 amino acids. The ends were cut back, 6 bases at V and 5 bases at J, with 10 bases in the middle. The CDR3 DNA follows: TGTGCCAGCAGCCCAACAAGATATGGCTACACCTTC. As protein: CASSPTRYGYTF.

This chain uses TRBV2 with TRBJ1-5; D is perhaps TRBD1 (5 bases). Between the trimmed V and J ends, which lost 6 bases and 3 bases, there was a span of 12 bases. This CDR3 region has 14 residues. Germline-derived CDR1 and CDR2 are SNHLY and FYNNEI. The CDR3 DNA is TGTGCCAGCAGGACGGGAGGGACCAATCAGCCCCAGCATTTT. It translates to CASRTGGTNQPQHF.

The table lists this clonotype with many counts. The chain links TRBV20-1 to TRBJ2-7, with D possibly being TRBD1 (5 bases). V shed 5 bases and J shed 6 bases, with 17 bases lying between them. The CDR3 runs to 13 residues. Germline CDR1 DFQATT, CDR2 SNEGSKA (reference sequence). Here the CDR3 reads CSAPPRGLSEQYF. In nucleotides, the CDR3 is TGCAGTGCTCCCCCAAGGGGTCTAAGCGAGCAGTACTTC.

This clonotype has a handful of counts. The chain links TRBV20-1 to TRBJ2-1, with TRBD1 matching over 10 bases. The CDR3 consists of 14 residues. The trim removed 6 bases at V and 7 bases at J, leaving 9 bases unmatched. The V gene's germline CDR1 is DFQATT and CDR2 SNEGSKA (reference sequence). This CDR3 reads CSATDRGRKNEQFF. The CDR3 nucleotides are TGCAGTGCCACGGACAGGGGGAGAAAAAATGAGCAGTTCTTC.

V and J are TRBV7-9 and TRBJ2-5; 12 bases are a match to TRBD2. V lost 5 bases and J lost 1; bases outside the gene matches: 14. CDR1 SEHNR and CDR2 FQNEAQ come from the germline V gene (reference sequence). The CDR3 spans 19 residues. CDR3 DNA: TGTGCCAGCAGCACCGGACTAGCGGGACCAGGAGCCAGCCAAGAGACCCAGTACTTC. This gives the protein CASSTGLAGPGASQETQYF.

V is TRBV6-2 or TRBV6-3 and J is TRBJ1-6; D gene uncertain. CDR3 size: 15 residues. Germline V gene sequence: CDR1 MNHEY, CDR2 SVGEGT. Trimming shortened V by 0 bases and J by 6 bases, and 9 bases separated the two germline ends. Here the CDR3 DNA reads TGTGCCAGCAGTTACTCGGACGAACGTAATTCACCCCTCCACTTT. It codes for CASSYSDERNSPLHF.

The gene calls are TRBV20-1 and TRBJ2-7; 8 nucleotides align to TRBD1. The DNA end is a closer match to TRBJ2-5, so the J assignment may be wrong. Germline assignment: CDR1 DFQATT and CDR2 SNEGSKA (reference sequence). The CDR3 loop spans 15 amino acids. CDR3 region: CSARGGQGYEETQYF. The CDR3 DNA follows: TGCAGTGCTAGAGGCGGACAGGGATATGAAGAGACCCAGTACTTC.

The chain has TRBV6-5 and TRBJ1-2, with TRBD1 matching 9 bases. There are 14 residues in the CDR3. With V trimmed by 7 bases and J by 4 bases, 7 bases remained unmatched. From germline, CDR1 is MNHEY and CDR2 SVGAGI. In DNA, the CDR3 is TGTGCCAGCAATCGACAGGGGGGCACCTATGGCTACACCTTC. This encodes CASNRQGGTYGYTF.